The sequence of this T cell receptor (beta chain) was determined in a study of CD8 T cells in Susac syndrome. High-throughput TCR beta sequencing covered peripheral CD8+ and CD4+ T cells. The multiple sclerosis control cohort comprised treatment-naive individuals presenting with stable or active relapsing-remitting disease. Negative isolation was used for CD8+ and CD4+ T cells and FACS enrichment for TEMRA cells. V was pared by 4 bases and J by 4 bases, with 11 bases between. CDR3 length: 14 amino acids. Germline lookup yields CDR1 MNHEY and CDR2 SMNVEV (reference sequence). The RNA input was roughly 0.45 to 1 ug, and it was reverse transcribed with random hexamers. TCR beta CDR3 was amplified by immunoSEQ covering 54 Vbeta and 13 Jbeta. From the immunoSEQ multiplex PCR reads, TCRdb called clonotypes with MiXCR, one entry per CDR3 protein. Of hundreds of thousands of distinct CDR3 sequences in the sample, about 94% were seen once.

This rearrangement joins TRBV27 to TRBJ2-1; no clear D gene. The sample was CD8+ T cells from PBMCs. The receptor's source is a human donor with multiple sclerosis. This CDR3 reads CASSSQDLYNEQFF. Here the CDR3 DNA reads TGTGCCAGCAGTTCCCAAGACTTGTACAATGAGCAGTTCTTC.